This is a list of T cell receptor beta chains from one sample in a study of technical replicates of blood from a handful of donors. The protocol was immunoSEQ multiplex PCR, while the TCRdb copy is restricted to in-frame clones and leaves out a portion. The sample lists about 93,000 clones, around 95% occurring once. The specimen sequenced was T cells isolated from PBMCs. Receptor source: a human donor in good health. Each CDR3 is given with its conserved first and last residue. Fields, in order: V gene, CDR3 protein.

TRBV19 CASNLFRGSVYEQYF
TRBV5-4 CASSPGLAGVETQYF
TRBV6-5 CASSYSAGAFYEQYF
TRBV11-3 CASRLDRNKNIQYF
TRBV7-2 CASSVFIATRGVEQYF
TRBV15 CATSREHRGSYNEQFF
TRBV27 CASRPRGLAGVGEQFF
TRBV2 CASREGRAPNQPQHF
TRBV6-4 CASSASAQETQYF
TRBV5-1 CASTKGGGPSTDTQYF
TRBV28 CASGGGGRLYNEQFF
TRBV4-2 CASSRTSGSETGELFF
TRBV5-1 CASSPGTSGSTYEQYF
TRBV9 CASSVLGAGTEAFF
TRBV9 CASSVGRNSWEQFF
TRBV5-4 CASSLFSRAGQGASNEQFF
TRBV19 CASKGQVHQPQHF
TRBV19 CASSIVLYYGYTF
TRBV6-1 CASLLGLAGAEQYF
TRBV5-1 CASSSPETGTTPNEQFF
TRBV27 CASRGGLDQPQHF
TRBV12-5 CASGLVPGQGMDGYTF
TRBV14 CASSQDGTGVYF
TRBV7-8 CASSFSGDEQYF
TRBV1 CTSSQGKGRDQPQHF
TRBV10-3 CAISEQGSGIGEQYF
TRBV5-6 CASSGLGRDCHF
TRBV9 CASSVGASETQYF
TRBV9 CASSARTGVWETQYF